What follows are 26 T cell receptor beta chains derived from one specimen sequenced in a study of T cell responses to AZD1222 COVID-19 vaccine. The assay was immunoSEQ multiplex PCR, and TCRdb's table has in-frame clones only and misses some. The sample has more than 90,000 clones, approximately 83% seen once. The sequenced sample was peripheral blood, obtained on day 0 of AZD1222 vaccination. Every receptor here comes from an adult in good health.

CDR3 nucleotide sequence: TGTGCCAGCAGCCAAGCCGGGTTACCTGGGGCCAACGTCCTGACTTTC. Amino acids: CASSQAGLPGANVLTF. This chain links TRBV4-2 with TRBJ2-6; D gene ambiguous. Looked up from germline, CDR1 is LGHNA and CDR2 is YNFKEQ. The CDR3 sequence is 16 residues long. V shed 1 base and J shed 2 bases, with 9 bases lying between them.

A note on this clone: Other DNA variants within this sample encode the same CDR3. The chain combines TRBV5-6 with TRBJ2-5, with D unresolved. The CDR3 runs to 11 residues. V was trimmed by 2 bases and J by 5 bases, leaving 4 bases between them. Germline CDR1 is SGHDT and CDR2 is YYEEEE. For the CDR3, the DNA is TGTGCCAGCAGCTTATTCGAGACCCAGTACTTC. Translated: CASSLFETQYF.

The chain uses TRBV24-1 and TRBJ2-2, with 9 bases matching TRBD1. The V segment lost 4 bases and the J segment 6 bases; nucleotides outside the gene matches: 5. Per the germline V gene, CDR1 is KGHDR and CDR2 is SFDVKD. The length of the CDR3 is 15 residues. The CDR3 sequence is CATSDSGTGPGELFF. CDR3 DNA: TGTGCCACCAGTGACTCCGGGACAGGGCCCGGGGAGCTGTTTTTT.

As regards this clone: The same CDR3 is also encoded by other DNA sequences in this sample. J is TRBJ1-4 and V is TRBV28; D gene uncertain. This CDR3 comprises 11 residues. CDR1 and CDR2 from the germline V gene are MDHEN and SYDVKM. V was pared by 3 bases and J by 5 bases, with 1 base between. CDR3 in amino acids: CASSLNEKLFF. CDR3 bases: TGTGCCAGCAGTTTGAATGAAAAACTGTTTTTT. Full variable domain (outside the CDR3, taken from reference TRBV28 and TRBJ1-4): DVKVTQSSRYLVKRTGEKVFLECVQDMDHENMFWYRQDPGLGLRLIYFSYDVKMKEKGDIPEGYSVSREKKERFSLILESASTNQTSMYLCASSLNEKLFFGSGTQLSVL.

The chain carries TRBV28 and TRBJ2-3; 9 bases align to TRBD2. V lost 2 bases, J lost 2 bases, and 5 bases stayed unmatched. From germline, CDR1 is MDHEN and CDR2 SYDVKM. The CDR3 is 16 residues long. This chain's CDR3 is CASSLASSGNTDTQYF. CDR3 bases: TGTGCCAGCAGTTTAGCGTCTAGCGGGAACACAGATACGCAGTATTTT.

The chain recombines TRBV7-2 with TRBJ2-7; D gene unclear. CDR1 SGHTA and CDR2 FQGNSA come from the germline V gene. The V gene lost 1 base and the J gene lost 0 bases, with 7 bases spanning the gap. The CDR3 is 14 amino acids. This chain's CDR3 is CASSLGRNSYEQYF. The CDR3 bases are TGTGCCAGCAGCTTAGGGCGAAACTCCTACGAGCAGTACTTC.

This clone was seen a few times. The chain carries TRBV4-2 and TRBJ2-2; TRBD2 agrees at 7 bases. There are 20 residues in the CDR3. CDR1 is LGHNA, CDR2 YNFKEQ, per germline. Trimming took 4 bases from V and 4 from J; bases not matched to a gene: 21. CDR3 bases: TGTGCCAGCAGCCCCGACCTTGTGGGGGAGGGCCGCTCACGCACCGGGGAGCTGTTTTTT. Protein product: CASSPDLVGEGRSRTGELFF.

The V call is TRBV7-3, the J call TRBJ2-1; 7 nucleotides match TRBD2. The germline V gene encodes CDR1 SGHTA and CDR2 FQGTGA. CDR3 size: 15 residues. V was pared by 5 bases and J by 4 bases, with 8 bases of the junction left unmatched. CDR3 nucleotides: TGTGCCAGCAGCCTTGACGGGACTATGTACAATGAGCAGTTCTTC. Translation: CASSLDGTMYNEQFF.

The chain is built from TRBV12-3 or TRBV12-4 and TRBJ2-1; no reliable D call. V gave up 2 bases and J gave up 10 bases, with 12 bases separating them. CDR3 size: 13 residues. The CDR3 nucleotides read TGTGCCAGCAGTTTAACGGCATCCCACGAGCAGTTCTTC. Amino acids: CASSLTASHEQFF.

This chain connects TRBV18 to TRBJ1-1, with no clear D. CDR3 length equals 13 residues. The V end lost 3 bases, the J end lost 1 base, and 6 bases lay between the germline ends. CDR1 is KGHSH, CDR2 LQKENI, per germline. Here the CDR3 DNA reads TGTGCCAGCTCACCGGGCTCGAACACTGAAGCTTTCTTT. Protein product: CASSPGSNTEAFF. The full variable domain, rest sourced from reference TRBV18 and TRBJ1-1, is NAGVMQNPRHLVRRRGQEARLRCSPMKGHSHVYWYRQLPEEGLKFMVYLQKENIIDESGMPKERFSAEFPKEGPSILRIQQVVRGDSAAYFCASSPGSNTEAFFGQGTRLTVV.

This clone was counted only a few times. V usage is TRBV7-2 and J usage is TRBJ1-2; the D is unclear. CDR3 size: 13 residues. Trimming stripped 5 bases from V and 2 bases from J, with 9 bases between. Germline CDR1 is SGHTA and CDR2 is FQGNSA. DNA for the CDR3: TGTGCCAGCAGCCCCGGATGGAACTATGGCTACACCTTC. This translates into CASSPGWNYGYTF.

The CDR3 DNA reads TGTGCCAGCAGCTCTAACCGGGGGCCCCAGCATTTT. Amino acids: CASSSNRGPQHF. The V call is TRBV5-6, the J call TRBJ1-5; D gene uncertain. This CDR3 contains 12 residues. CDR1 SGHDT and CDR2 YYEEEE come from the germline V gene. The V end was cut by 3 bases, the J end by 9 bases, with 10 bases between.

J is TRBJ2-2 and V is TRBV2; maybe TRBD2 (6 bases). V was clipped by 6 bases and J by 2 bases, with 13 bases between them. CDR1 and CDR2 from the germline V gene are SNHLY and FYNNEI. The CDR3 runs to 15 residues. CDR3 region: CASRDGTVNTGELFF. CDR3 nucleotide sequence: TGTGCCAGCAGGGACGGGACTGTTAACACCGGGGAGCTGTTTTTT.

This rearrangement joins TRBV12-5 to TRBJ2-2; D not certain. CDR1 is LGHNT, CDR2 FRNRAP, per germline. V was shortened by 1 base and J by 6 bases, with 12 bases between the two germline ends. The CDR3 runs 15 residues. The CDR3 DNA is TGTGCTAGTGGTTTGGACAGTCGCCGTTCCGGGGAGCTGTTTTTT. Its protein is CASGLDSRRSGELFF.

This chain links TRBV6-5 with TRBJ2-7, with D perhaps given as TRBD1 or TRBD2 (5 bases each). CDR3 length: 15 residues. V lost 5 bases and J 2 bases, leaving 16 bases between the germline ends. Germline assignment: CDR1 MNHEY and CDR2 SVGAGI. CDR3 coding DNA: TGTGCCAGCAGTACCTCCGGGACGCCGACCTACGAGCAGTACTTC. It specifies CASSTSGTPTYEQYF.

The chain carries TRBV9 and TRBJ1-2; 11 nucleotides line up with TRBD1. Trimming at V came to 0 bases and at J to 4 bases, leaving 2 bases not matched to a gene. The CDR3 is 15 residues long. Germline lookup yields CDR1 SGDLS and CDR2 YYNGEE. CDR3: CASSVAGQGAYGYTF. CDR3 nucleotide sequence: TGTGCCAGCAGCGTAGCCGGACAGGGGGCCTATGGCTACACCTTC.

V gene TRBV4-2 combines with J gene TRBJ2-7, with D tentatively TRBD1 or TRBD2 (5 bases each). The germline CDR1 and CDR2 sequences are LGHNA and YNFKEQ. V lost 4 bases to trimming and J lost 3 bases, with 16 bases between them. This CDR3 is 15 amino acids long. The CDR3 spells CASSPRDEGDYEQYF. The CDR3 DNA is TGTGCCAGCAGCCCCCGGGACGAAGGGGACTACGAGCAGTACTTC.

V usage is TRBV24-1 and J usage is TRBJ1-3; no reliable D call. This CDR3 is built from 13 residues. CDR1 KGHDR and CDR2 SFDVKD come from the germline V gene. V was trimmed by 8 bases and J by 2 bases, leaving 9 bases between them. DNA of the CDR3: TGTGCCACCATGGGTAACCCTGGAAACACCATATATTTT. This sequence encodes CATMGNPGNTIYF.

This chain connects TRBV27 to TRBJ2-7, with 9 bases fitting TRBD1. CDR1 and CDR2 from the germline V gene are MNHEY and SMNVEV (reference sequence). V was pared by 4 bases and J by 1 base, with 5 bases of the junction left unmatched. The CDR3 totals 15 residues. The CDR3 sequence is CASSWGQGASYEQYF. The CDR3 coding sequence is TGTGCCAGCAGTTGGGGACAGGGCGCTTCCTACGAGCAGTACTTC.

This chain uses TRBV18 with TRBJ1-1, with 7 nucleotides matching TRBD1. CDR1 and CDR2 from the germline V gene are KGHSH and LQKENI. The length of the CDR3 is 15 residues. The V gene end was trimmed by 0 bases and the J gene end by 3 bases; junction bases not matched to a gene: 4. The CDR3 nucleotides read TGTGCCAGCTCACCACCGGGACAGTCGGACACTGAAGCTTTCTTT. Translating it yields CASSPPGQSDTEAFF.

The genes are TRBV6-2 or TRBV6-3 and TRBJ1-2, with D perhaps matching TRBD1 (5 bases). The CDR3 loop spans 15 amino acids. V gave up 5 bases and J gave up 4 bases, with 17 bases separating them. Germline V gene sequence: CDR1 MNHEY, CDR2 SVGEGT. The CDR3 region is CASSINSGTGYGYTF. The CDR3 DNA is TGTGCCAGCAGTATCAACTCCGGGACGGGCTATGGCTACACCTTC.

This sequence joins TRBV3-1 (or the pseudogene TRBV3-2) and TRBJ2-7; D gene ambiguous. Trimming took off 1 base at V and 7 bases at J, with 5 bases between the two ends. Looked up from germline, CDR1 is LGHDT and CDR2 is YNNKEL (reference sequence). The CDR3 totals 11 residues. Here the CDR3 reads CASSQGVEQYF. CDR3 nucleotides: TGTGCCAGCAGCCAAGGGGTGGAGCAGTACTTC.

This clone has only a few counts. The chain joins TRBV5-1 to TRBJ1-3; D unclear. CDR1 and CDR2 (germline): SGHRS, YFSETQ. This CDR3 is built from 17 residues. Trimming cost V 5 bases and J 0 bases, with 18 bases left between them. The CDR3 loop is CASRFSPEMISGNTIYF. For the CDR3, the DNA is TGCGCCAGCAGGTTTTCCCCCGAGATGATCTCTGGAAACACCATATATTTT.

With respect to this clone: The sample carries other DNA sequences with the same CDR3. The chain links TRBV27 to TRBJ1-5; no clear D gene. Trimming cost V 3 bases and J 3 bases, with 6 bases left between them. Germline V CDR1 and CDR2: MNHEY, SMNVEV (reference sequence). The CDR3 extends over 13 amino acids. The CDR3 nucleotides read TGTGCCAGCAGTTTTAAGTCCAATCAGCCCCAGCATTTT. Translating it yields CASSFKSNQPQHF.

The chain employs TRBV6-4 and TRBJ1-2, with 9 bases matching TRBD1. The CDR3 length is 15 residues. The germline V gene has CDR1 MRHNA and CDR2 SNTAGT. Trimming took 6 bases from V and 3 from J; bases not matched to a gene: 8. The CDR3 coding sequence is TGTGCCAGCAGCCCAAATACAGGGGGCGACTATGGCTACACCTTC. Translated: CASSPNTGGDYGYTF.

This chain uses TRBV7-2 with TRBJ1-5; maybe TRBD1 (5 bases). CDR1 SGHTA and CDR2 FQGNSA come from the germline V gene. V lost 5 bases, J lost 3 bases, and 14 bases lay in between. The CDR3 is 15 residues long. The CDR3 region is CASSRGNGNNQPQHF. Written as DNA, the CDR3 is TGTGCCAGCAGCCGGGGCAACGGGAACAATCAGCCCCAGCATTTT.